What follows is one T cell receptor beta chain and its context. What it binds is unknown. The CDR3 sequence is 18 residues long. The germline V gene encodes CDR1 SGHRS and CDR2 YFSETQ. J lost 1 base, V lost 2 bases, and 9 bases had no gene match. These data come from a study of T-cell memory formation after mild COVID-19. Study-wide findings and caveats: CM and EM subsets held most contracting CD4+ clones; EMRA held CD8+ ones. A balance of CD4 and CD8 characterized clones contracting day 15 to 85, whereas later expanders leaned CD4+. Pre-infection memory held some responding clones, suggesting pre-existing cross-reactive T cells responded.

TCRdb re-called the 5' RACE reads through MiXCR, storing one row per CDR3 protein. The table lists hundreds of thousands of distinct CDR3 sequences, roughly 22% of them singletons. J is TRBJ2-6 and V is TRBV5-1, with TRBD1 matching over 7 bases. Sequences were obtained from PBMCs or a T cell subset sorted from them (not recorded which). The sequence came from an adult woman who had mild COVID-19 (a few samples of this study predate the infection). Cell type and time point are not known. The DNA of the CDR3 is TGCGCCAGCAGCTTAGGAGACAGGGAAGGTTCTGGGGCCAACGTCCTGACTTTC. Its translation is CASSLGDREGSGANVLTF.